The 10 T cell receptor beta chains below were found in one sample sequenced in a study of tumor and adjacent non-tumor tissue in lung cancer. The library came from three nested PCR rounds adapted from ARM-PCR protocols. TCRdb recomputed calls from the multiplex PCR reads with MiXCR, one row per CDR3 protein. The sample consists of 90,000 to 130,000 distinct CDR3 sequences, around 82% of them appearing once. This sample's RNA came from whole unsorted tissue. Sequenced material: lung tumor tissue. The receptors here all came from a man between 65 and 85 years old with non-small cell lung cancer.

As for this clonotype: In this CDR3 the conserved last residue, phenylalanine or tryptophan, is missing, so a read error is likely. The chain has TRBV11-3 and TRBJ1-4; no reliable D call. CDR3 length: 16 amino acids. V lost 1 base and J lost 3, with 12 bases in between. In germline, CDR1 is SGHNT, CDR2 YENEEA. CDR3: CASSLVGGMPNEKLFL. Written as DNA, the CDR3 is TGTGCCAGCAGCTTAGTAGGTGGAATGCCTAATGAAAAACTGTTTCTT.

This clonotype was detected only once. This may be a read error: a much more frequent sequence differs by one nucleotide. This chain's CDR3 is CVSSFPGTSGTKNIQYF. The DNA for the CDR3 is TGTGTCAGCAGCTTTCCCGGGACTAGCGGGACCAAAAACATTCAGTACTTC. The V and J genes are TRBV11-1 and TRBJ2-4; 13 bases are a match to TRBD2. Germline CDR1 and CDR2: SGHAT and FQDESV (reference sequence). The CDR3 has 17 residues.

Remarks on this clonotype: This may stem from a read error, because a much larger clone lies one nucleotide away. The chain recombines TRBV7-8 with TRBJ2-5, with 7 bases lining up with TRBD2. There are 16 residues in the CDR3. CDR1 SGHVS and CDR2 FQNEAQ come from the germline V gene. The CDR3 DNA follows: TGTGCCATCAGCTTATTCGGATTGGCGGGAGAAGAGACCCAGTACTTC. It is translated as CAISLFGLAGEETQYF.

This chain links TRBV5-4 with TRBJ2-7; 12 positions match TRBD2. CDR1 and CDR2 (germline): SGHNT, YYREEE (reference sequence). The CDR3 is 17 amino acids. The CDR3 protein is CTGSSGLAGQLAYEQYF. The CDR3, as DNA: TGTACCGGCAGCTCCGGACTAGCGGGACAGCTCGCCTACGAGCAGTACTTC.

V gene TRBV6-6 combines with J gene TRBJ1-1, with unresolved D. V lost 6 bases and J 1 base, leaving 21 bases between the germline ends. Germline loops: CDR1 MNHNY, CDR2 SVGAGI (reference sequence). The CDR3 is 17 residues long. This CDR3 is CASRRNLWTTPNTEAFF. In nucleotides, the CDR3 is TGTGCCAGCAGACGCAACCTTTGGACGACACCGAACACTGAAGCTTTCTTT.

For this clonotype: A much larger clone lies one base from this, so it may be a read error. Because the CDR3 is missing its conserved closing phenylalanine or tryptophan, this is likely a read error. The limits of the CDR3 on the DNA are not certain, so only TCRdb's listed CDR3 is given. This chain links TRBV5-5 with TRBJ2-1. Germline V gene lookup returns CDR1 SGHKS and CDR2 YYEKEE (reference sequence). The CDR3 numbers 12 amino acids, ends counted. The CDR3 sequence is CASKANYNEQSS.

Notes on this clonotype: As the CDR3 is not closed by the conserved phenylalanine or tryptophan, this likely results from a read error. The limits of the CDR3 on the DNA are not certain, so only TCRdb's listed CDR3 is given. This chain uses TRBV6-5 with TRBJ2-7; TRBD1 is taken as the D call from the table, unchecked against the DNA. The CDR3 totals 14 residues, both ends included. Germline-derived CDR1 and CDR2 are MNHEY and SVGAGI. The CDR3 here is CASSYVRGTYEQYI.

The chain recombines TRBV28 with TRBJ2-3, with D possibly TRBD2 on 6 matching bases. Germline V gene sequence: CDR1 MDHEN, CDR2 SYDVKM. CDR3 length: 14 amino acids. The germline V and J ends were trimmed by 7 bases and 5 bases, with 16 bases remaining between them. CDR3 bases: TGTGCCAGCATTATTGCGGGGTCACAAGATACGCAGTATTTT. Residues: CASIIAGSQDTQYF.

Note on this clonotype: One base away lies a much larger clone, so this may be a sequencing read error. The V gene is TRBV15, the J gene TRBJ1-3; TRBD1 might be the D (5 bases). The CDR3 runs to 14 residues. CDR1 is LNHNV and CDR2 is YYDKDF in the germline V gene (reference sequence). CDR3 region: CATSSGTDGNNIYF. CDR3 nucleotides: TGTGCCACCAGCAGCGGGACCGACGGAAACAACATATATTTT.

This clonotype has just one count. This chain uses TRBV11-2 with TRBJ2-3, with 14 bases aligning to TRBD2. The germline CDR1 and CDR2 sequences are SGHAT and FQNNGV. The CDR3 consists of 17 residues. The CDR3 protein is CDNSLRLAGGHRDTQYF. The CDR3 DNA reads as TGTGACAACAGCCTTAGACTAGCGGGGGGGCATCGAGATACGCAGTATTTT.